This entry concerns a single T cell receptor (beta chain). Its specificity is unknown. The data were produced by immunoSEQ multiplex PCR, yet TCRdb's version contains in-frame clones alone and is incomplete. The sample carries 80,000 to 100,000 clones, 88% recorded once. The source of the sample is a study of T cell responses to AZD1222 COVID-19 vaccine. Whole-study findings and limits: Nearly half of spike-specific TCRs reportedly target unmutated variant regions. Of the AZD1222 recipients, only 5 or 6 were seropositive at baseline. Spike as a whole was targeted by vaccine-associated CD4 TCRs, dominant at 160-218 and 743-854. Among the donors, most were white British and more were female, and clonal diversity was possibly underestimated.

This CDR3 has 15 residues. Germline V lookup: CDR1 MDHEN, CDR2 SYDVKM. Trimming took 6 bases from V and 6 from J, leaving 18 bases between them. The source is an adult in good health. The sample here was peripheral blood, taken on day 0 of MenACWY control vaccination. J is TRBJ1-5 and V is TRBV28, with D hard to call. The CDR3 DNA reads as TGTGCCAGCAGATACTCGACGGTCTTGAGTCAGCCCCAGCATTTT. Translation: CASRYSTVLSQPQHF.